This TCR beta chain was obtained from a study of OX40 agonist ivuxolimab in advanced cancers. The study's findings and limits: Some of the nonresponding patients also showed low levels of normalized T-cell clonal expansion.

Germline-derived CDR1 and CDR2 are SEHNR and FQNEAQ (reference sequence). The CDR3 covers 14 residues. Deletions cut 5 bases from V and 0 bases from J, with 7 bases between. For this clone: Its antigen is unidentified.

The method was immunoSEQ multiplex PCR; TCRdb's version includes in-frame clones alone and lacks a portion of them. Counted here are about 74,000 clones, approximately 90% occurring once; the ten biggest clones make up 0.75% to 1%. The sequence came from an adult with an advanced solid tumor such as melanoma, head and neck, liver or kidney cancer. The source was CD4+ or CD8+ T cells sorted from blood, collected in a trial of the OX40 agonist ivuxolimab. J is TRBJ2-2 and V is TRBV7-9; D is uncertain. CDR3 coding DNA: TGTGCCAGCAGCCCTAACGCGAACACCGGGGAGCTGTTTTTT. This codes for CASSPNANTGELFF.